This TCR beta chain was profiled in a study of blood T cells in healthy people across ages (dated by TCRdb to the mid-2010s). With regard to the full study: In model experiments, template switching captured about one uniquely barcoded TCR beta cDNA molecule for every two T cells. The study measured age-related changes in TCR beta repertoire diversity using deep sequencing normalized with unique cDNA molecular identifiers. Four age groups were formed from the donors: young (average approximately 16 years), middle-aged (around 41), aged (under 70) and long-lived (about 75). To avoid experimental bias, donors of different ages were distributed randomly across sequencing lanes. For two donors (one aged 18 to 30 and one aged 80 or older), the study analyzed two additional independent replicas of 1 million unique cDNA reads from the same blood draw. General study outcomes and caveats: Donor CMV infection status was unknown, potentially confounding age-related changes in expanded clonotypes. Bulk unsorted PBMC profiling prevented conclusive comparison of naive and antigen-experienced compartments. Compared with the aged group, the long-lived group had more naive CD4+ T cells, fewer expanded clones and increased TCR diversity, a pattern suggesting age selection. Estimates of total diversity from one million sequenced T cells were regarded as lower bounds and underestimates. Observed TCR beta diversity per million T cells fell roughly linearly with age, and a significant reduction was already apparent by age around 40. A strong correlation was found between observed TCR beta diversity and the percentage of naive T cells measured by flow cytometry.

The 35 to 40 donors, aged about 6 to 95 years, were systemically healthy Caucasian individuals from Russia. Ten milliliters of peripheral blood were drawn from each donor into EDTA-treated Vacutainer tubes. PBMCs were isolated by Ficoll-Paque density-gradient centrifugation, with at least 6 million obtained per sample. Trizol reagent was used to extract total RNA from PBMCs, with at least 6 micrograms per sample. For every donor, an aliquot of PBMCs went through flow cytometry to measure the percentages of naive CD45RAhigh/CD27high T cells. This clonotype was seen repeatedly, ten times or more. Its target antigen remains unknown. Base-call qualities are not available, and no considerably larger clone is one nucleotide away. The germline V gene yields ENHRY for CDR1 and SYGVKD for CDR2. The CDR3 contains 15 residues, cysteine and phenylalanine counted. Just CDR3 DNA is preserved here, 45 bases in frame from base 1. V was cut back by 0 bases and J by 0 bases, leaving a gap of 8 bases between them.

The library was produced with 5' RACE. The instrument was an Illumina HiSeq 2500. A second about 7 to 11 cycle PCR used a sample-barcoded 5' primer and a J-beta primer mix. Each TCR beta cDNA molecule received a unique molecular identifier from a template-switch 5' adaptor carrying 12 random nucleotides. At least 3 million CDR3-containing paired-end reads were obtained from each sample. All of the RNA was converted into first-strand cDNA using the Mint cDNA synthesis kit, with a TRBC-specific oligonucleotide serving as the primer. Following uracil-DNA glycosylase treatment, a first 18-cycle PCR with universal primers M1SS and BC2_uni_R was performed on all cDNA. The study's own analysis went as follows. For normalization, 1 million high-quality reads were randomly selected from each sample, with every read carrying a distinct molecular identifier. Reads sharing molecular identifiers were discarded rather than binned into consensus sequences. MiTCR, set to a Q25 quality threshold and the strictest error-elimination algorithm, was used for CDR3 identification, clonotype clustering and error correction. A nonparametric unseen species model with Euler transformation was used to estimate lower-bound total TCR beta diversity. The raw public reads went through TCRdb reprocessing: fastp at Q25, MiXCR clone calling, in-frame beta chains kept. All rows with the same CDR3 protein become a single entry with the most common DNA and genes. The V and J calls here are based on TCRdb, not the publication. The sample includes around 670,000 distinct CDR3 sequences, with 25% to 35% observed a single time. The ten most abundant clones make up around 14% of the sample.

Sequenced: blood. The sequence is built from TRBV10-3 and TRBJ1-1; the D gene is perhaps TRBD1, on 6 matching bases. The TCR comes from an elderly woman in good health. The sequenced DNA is TGTGCCATCAGTGAGTCCCAGGGGATGAACACTGAAGCTTTCTTT. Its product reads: CAISESQGMNTEAFF.